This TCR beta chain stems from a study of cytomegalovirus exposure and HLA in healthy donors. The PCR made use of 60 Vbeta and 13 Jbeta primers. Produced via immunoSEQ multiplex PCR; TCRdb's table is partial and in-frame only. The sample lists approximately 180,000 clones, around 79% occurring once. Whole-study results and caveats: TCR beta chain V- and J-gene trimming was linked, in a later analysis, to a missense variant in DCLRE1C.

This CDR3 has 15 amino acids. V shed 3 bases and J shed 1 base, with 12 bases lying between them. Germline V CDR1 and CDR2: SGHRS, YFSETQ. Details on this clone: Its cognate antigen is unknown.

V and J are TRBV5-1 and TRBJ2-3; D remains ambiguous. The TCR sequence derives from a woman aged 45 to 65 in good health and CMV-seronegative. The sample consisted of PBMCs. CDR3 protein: CASSYQLGRTDTQYF. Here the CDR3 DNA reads TGCGCCAGCAGCTACCAACTGGGCCGCACAGATACGCAGTATTTT.